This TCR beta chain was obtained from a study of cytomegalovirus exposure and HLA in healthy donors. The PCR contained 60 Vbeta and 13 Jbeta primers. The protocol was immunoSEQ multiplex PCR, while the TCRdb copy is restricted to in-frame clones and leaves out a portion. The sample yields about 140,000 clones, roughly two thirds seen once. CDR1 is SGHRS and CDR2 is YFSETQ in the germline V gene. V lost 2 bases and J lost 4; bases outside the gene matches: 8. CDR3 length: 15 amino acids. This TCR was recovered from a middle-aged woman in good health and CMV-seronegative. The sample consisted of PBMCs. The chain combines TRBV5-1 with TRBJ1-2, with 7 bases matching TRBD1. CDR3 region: CASSLGDRNFYGYTF. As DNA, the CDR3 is TGCGCCAGCAGCTTAGGGGACAGAAACTTCTATGGCTACACCTTC.